The 18 T cell receptor beta chains below were found in one sample sequenced in a study of breast tumors, draining lymph nodes, adjacent tissues. Breast cancer patients provided tissue from their axillary draining lymph nodes. TCRdb processed the multiplex PCR reads anew with MiXCR; each CDR3 protein has one entry. The data hold tens of thousands of distinct CDR3 sequences, with approximately 19% observed a single time. The specimen sequenced was axillary lymph node tissue. These receptors came from a female donor with breast cancer. Some clones in this sample may be carry-over from other donors' samples.

This clonotype has a count of ten or more. The CDR3 bases are TGTGCCAGCAGCTCCCCCTTTAGCGGCTACGAGCAGTACTTC. Translating gives CASSSPFSGYEQYF. The chain couples TRBV7-9 to TRBJ2-7, with a weak D call TRBD2 (6 bases). The CDR3 length is 14 residues. The V end lost 4 bases, the J end lost 3 bases, and 13 bases lay between the germline ends. Per the germline V gene, CDR1 is SEHNR and CDR2 is FQNEAQ (reference sequence).

This clonotype was picked up one time. A much larger clone is a single base away; this may be a read error. The V and J genes are TRBV7-6 and TRBJ1-3; D gene unclear. The V end lost 5 bases, the J end lost 0 bases, and 14 bases lay between the germline ends. Germline-derived CDR1 and CDR2 are SGHVS and FNYEAQ. This CDR3 comprises 16 residues. The CDR3 nucleotides are TGTGCCAGCAGCGTATTAGTACCGAACTCTGGAAACACCATATATTTT. It specifies CASSVLVPNSGNTIYF.

The chain uses TRBV30 and TRBJ1-6; 7 bases map to TRBD1. Losses at the gene ends were 3 bases for V and 6 bases for J; bases not matched to a gene: 5. The CDR3 has 14 amino acids. CDR1 is GTSNPN, CDR2 SVGIG, per germline (reference sequence). The CDR3 DNA reads as TGTGCCTGGAGGAAACAGGGGCCTAATTCACCCCTCCACTTT. As protein: CAWRKQGPNSPLHF.

The table lists this clonotype with many counts. CDR3 in amino acids: CSARGDLTLQFF. CDR3 nucleotides: TGCAGTGCTAGAGGGGACCTTACTTTGCAGTTCTTC. This chain links TRBV20-1 with TRBJ2-1; D could derive from TRBD1 or TRBD2 (5 bases each). Trimming removed 1 base at V and 12 bases at J, with 13 bases between. The CDR3 has 12 amino acids. CDR1 is DFQATT and CDR2 is SNEGSKA in the germline V gene (reference sequence).

This clonotype showed up just once. Being one base from a much bigger clone, this may be a read error. The chain has TRBV7-3 and TRBJ2-2; possible D gene TRBD2, 6 bases. The V and J ends lost 8 bases and 1 base respectively, with 17 bases between them. Per germline, CDR1 SGHTA and CDR2 FQGTGA. This CDR3 spans 16 amino acids. CDR3 in amino acids: CASAEGVAVNTGELFF. In DNA, the CDR3 is TGTGCCAGCGCGGAGGGAGTAGCCGTGAACACCGGGGAGCTGTTTTTT.

This clonotype was counted at least ten times. The genes are TRBV20-1 and TRBJ2-3, with 7 bases matching TRBD1. Looked up from germline, CDR1 is DFQATT and CDR2 is SNEGSKA (reference sequence). V lost 5 bases, J lost 6 bases, and 5 bases stayed unmatched. CDR3 length equals 12 residues. The DNA for the CDR3 is TGCAGTGCTGAAGGGACAGCCGATACGCAGTATTTT. Protein sequence: CSAEGTADTQYF.

The chain couples TRBV6-1 to TRBJ2-1; 15 positions agree with TRBD2. V gave up 3 bases and J gave up 12 bases; unmatched junction bases: 9. CDR3 length equals 16 residues. Germline loops: CDR1 MNHNS, CDR2 SASEGT. As DNA, the CDR3 is TGTGCCAGCAGTGAGCTGCCGGGACTAGCGGGAGGAGTGCAGTTCTTC. Amino acid sequence: CASSELPGLAGGVQFF.

This clonotype was counted ten times or more. The chain uses TRBV20-1 and TRBJ2-7, with 11 bases lining up with TRBD1. Trimming at V came to 8 bases and at J to 2 bases, leaving 8 bases not matched to a gene. The CDR3 is 14 residues long. Germline-derived CDR1 and CDR2 are DFQATT and SNEGSKA (reference sequence). CDR3 in DNA: TGCAGTTCGTCCGGGACAGGGGGTCCCTACGAGCAGTACTTC. Translation: CSSSGTGGPYEQYF.

This clonotype was counted a few times. The V call is TRBV30, the J call TRBJ1-2; unclear D gene. The V gene lost 3 bases and the J gene lost 4 bases, with 12 bases spanning the gap. The CDR3 is made up of 13 amino acids. Germline CDR1 and CDR2: GTSNPN and SVGIG (reference sequence). In nucleotides, the CDR3 is TGTGCCTGGAGAAGCGGAACCCTCTATGGCTACACCTTC. Residues: CAWRSGTLYGYTF.

Worth noting for this clonotype: This could be a read error, since a much larger clone is one nucleotide away. The rearrangement links TRBV7-2 to TRBJ2-7; D ambiguous. This CDR3 has 14 residues. In germline, CDR1 is SGHTA, CDR2 FQGNSA. Trimming stripped 1 base from V and 6 bases from J, with 13 bases between. The CDR3 here is CASSLEATHTEQYF. The CDR3, as DNA: TGTGCCAGCAGCTTAGAGGCGACCCACACCGAGCAGTACTTC.

This clonotype has a count of ten or more. V usage is TRBV6-5 and J usage is TRBJ1-5; unclear D gene. Trimming shortened V by 4 bases and J by 0 bases, and 10 bases separated the two germline ends. The CDR3 covers 15 residues. Germline-derived CDR1 and CDR2 are MNHEY and SVGAGI. The DNA for the CDR3 is TGTGCCAGCAGTTCGACCGTTCATAGCAATCAGCCCCAGCATTTT. As protein: CASSSTVHSNQPQHF.

In this sample, this clonotype turned up many times. The chain uses TRBV6-1 and TRBJ2-1; the D call may be TRBD1 or TRBD2 (5 bases each). Between the trimmed V and J ends, which lost 5 bases and 6 bases, there was a span of 17 bases. The CDR3 is made up of 15 amino acids. The germline gives CDR1 MNHNS, CDR2 SASEGT. The CDR3, as DNA: TGTGCCAGCAGTTTCTCCACCGGGACCTCCAATGAGCAGTTCTTC. This gives the protein CASSFSTGTSNEQFF.

This clonotype was seen repeatedly, ten times or more. V and J are TRBV15 and TRBJ1-3; D remains unclear. Germline assignment: CDR1 LNHNV and CDR2 YYDKDF (reference sequence). Trimming took off 0 bases at V and 6 bases at J, with 3 bases between the two ends. The CDR3 extends over 12 amino acids. The CDR3 coding sequence is TGTGCCACCAGCAGAGATGCAAACACCATATATTTT. Translation: CATSRDANTIYF. The variable domain in full, completed from reference TRBV15 and TRBJ1-3, reads DAMVIQNPRYQVTQFGKPVTLSCSQTLNHNVMYWYQQKSSQAPKLLFHYYDKDFNNEADTPDNFQSRRPNTSFCFLDIRSPGLGDTAMYLCATSRDANTIYFGEGSWLTVV.

This clonotype has at least ten counts. The chain joins TRBV7-2 to TRBJ2-1; TRBD2 agrees at 7 bases. The ends lost 1 base at V and 4 bases at J; junction bases unmatched: 4. The length of the CDR3 is 15 residues. Per germline, CDR1 SGHTA and CDR2 FQGNSA. CDR3 nucleotides: TGTGCCAGCAGCTTAGTTGCGGGAGCATACAATGAGCAGTTCTTC. Encoded protein: CASSLVAGAYNEQFF. The variable domain in full, completed from reference TRBV7-2 and TRBJ2-1, reads GAGVSQSPSNKVTEKGKDVELRCDPISGHTALYWYRQSLGQGLEFLIYFQGNSAPDKSGLPSDRFSAERTGGSVSTLTIQRTQQEDSAVYLCASSLVAGAYNEQFFGPGTRLTVL.

The rearrangement links TRBV28 to TRBJ2-1; 8 bases align to TRBD2. The closer fit of TRBJ2-7 to the DNA end suggests the J call may be wrong. Germline V lookup: CDR1 MDHEN, CDR2 SYDVKM. The CDR3 runs to 16 residues. The CDR3 bases are TGTGCCAGCAGTACTCAACGGGGGGGGGTGGACAATGAGCAGTACTTC. It yields the protein CASSTQRGGVDNEQYF.

Comment on this clonotype: This may be a read error, as it is one base from a much larger clone. Given the absence of the conserved phenylalanine or tryptophan at the CDR3 end, a read error is likely. This chain joins TRBV5-8 and TRBJ2-1; 7 nucleotides agree with TRBD1. The CDR3 extends over 13 amino acids. Germline V gives CDR1 SGHTS, CDR2 YDEGEE. V lost 5 bases, J lost 7 bases, and 6 bases stayed unmatched. In DNA form, the CDR3 reads TGTGCCAGCAGGTTACAGGGGCCGAATGAGCAGTTCCTC. Protein sequence: CASRLQGPNEQFL.

This clonotype was counted between two and nine times. The chain is built from TRBV28 and TRBJ1-6; 9 bases agree with TRBD1. Losses at the gene ends were 3 bases for V and 9 bases for J; bases not matched to a gene: 9. In germline, CDR1 is MDHEN, CDR2 SYDVKM. CDR3 length: 16 amino acids. This CDR3 is CASSFYGQGRGSPLHF. The CDR3 DNA reads TGTGCCAGCAGTTTCTACGGACAGGGGAGAGGTTCACCCCTCCACTTT.

This clonotype was detected ten times or more. The rearrangement uses TRBV2 and TRBJ2-1, with 8 bases fitting TRBD1. In germline, CDR1 is SNHLY, CDR2 FYNNEI. The CDR3 is made up of 15 amino acids. With V trimmed by 6 bases and J by 2 bases, 6 bases remained unmatched. The chain's CDR3 is CASRREQGAYNEQFF. The CDR3 nucleotides read TGTGCCAGCAGAAGGGAACAGGGGGCCTACAATGAGCAGTTCTTC. Full variable domain (rest looked up from reference TRBV2 and TRBJ2-1): EPEVTQTPSHQVTQMGQEVILRCVPISNHLYFYWYRQILGQKVEFLVSFYNNEISEKSEIFDDQFSVERPDGSNFTLKIRSTKLEDSAMYFCASRREQGAYNEQFFGPGTRLTVL.